The present TCR beta chain was sequenced within a study of CD8 T cells in ankylosing spondylitis. This CDR3 region has 13 residues. V lost 7 bases and J 4 bases, leaving 17 bases between the germline ends. CDR1 is DFQATT, CDR2 SNEGSKA, per germline (reference sequence). TCRdb re-called the 5' RACE reads through MiXCR, storing one row per CDR3 protein. The table lists hundreds of thousands of distinct CDR3 sequences, approximately 30% of them singletons. The sequenced sample consisted of blood, either unsorted or a sorted T cell fraction (not recorded which). The chain joins TRBV20-1 to TRBJ2-7, with TRBD2 as a possible D gene (6 bases). This TCR was sampled from a male donor with ankylosing spondylitis or in good health (not recorded which). Written as DNA, the CDR3 is TGCAGTGACGGGGGTCTGAAACCTTACGAGCAGTACTTC. Amino acids: CSDGGLKPYEQYF.